A single sample is the source of the 24 T cell receptor beta chains below, sequenced in a study of blood T cell repertoires in COVID-19 (dated by TCRdb to 2018 to 2021). The method was the immunoSEQ multiplex PCR assay. What TCRdb holds here is the immuneACCESS table cut down to in-frame rearrangements. Part of the clones is not present; checked against another copy, under half of the missing clones reflect an unresolved V gene, and the others are unexplained. This sample holds 98,000 or so clones; about nine tenths were observed only once. The ten top clones hold over 2% of the sample. The sample was peripheral blood. The receptor set was obtained from a human donor in a cohort sampled during active COVID-19.

Within the sample, this clone is medium-sized. The chain recombines TRBV18 with TRBJ1-5; possibly TRBD1 for D (6 bases). The CDR3 is 17 amino acids. CDR1 is KGHSH and CDR2 is LQKENI in the germline V gene. The V and J ends lost 2 bases and 2 bases respectively, with 16 bases between them. The CDR3 spells CASSPARTASGNQPQHF. The CDR3 coding sequence is TGTGCCAGCTCACCAGCAAGGACAGCCAGCGGCAATCAGCCCCAGCATTTT.

This clone appeared a single time. The CDR3: CASSPEDSSYEQYF. CDR3 in DNA: TGTGCCAGCAGCCCAGAGGACAGCTCCTACGAGCAGTACTTC. The chain uses TRBV3-1 (or the pseudogene TRBV3-2) and TRBJ2-7, with D perhaps matching TRBD1 (6 bases). The CDR3 sequence is 14 residues long. Looked up from germline, CDR1 is LGHDT and CDR2 is YNNKEL (reference sequence). Trimming took off 4 bases at V and 0 bases at J, with 10 bases between the two ends.

This chain connects TRBV5-1 to TRBJ2-5, with 10 positions matching TRBD2. The J segment lost 2 bases and the V segment lost 5 bases, leaving 6 bases of the junction unmatched. The CDR3 loop spans 15 amino acids. Germline CDR1 is SGHRS and CDR2 is YFSETQ. CDR3 in amino acids: CASRRAGGSQETQYF. As DNA, the CDR3 is TGCGCCAGCAGAAGAGCGGGGGGGTCACAAGAGACCCAGTACTTC.

The genes are TRBV24-1 and TRBJ2-7, with 10 bases fitting TRBD1. CDR1 KGHDR and CDR2 SFDVKD come from the germline V gene. There are 15 residues in the CDR3. J was trimmed by 3 bases and V by 4 bases; bases with no gene match: 5. This CDR3 is CATSDPRTGGYEQYF. Written as DNA, the CDR3 is TGTGCCACCAGTGACCCTAGGACAGGGGGCTACGAGCAGTACTTC.

The genes are TRBV5-1 and TRBJ2-5, with D maybe TRBD2 (6 bases). This CDR3 is built from 16 residues. Germline loops: CDR1 SGHRS, CDR2 YFSETQ. V lost 2 bases and J 5 bases, leaving 19 bases between the germline ends. CDR3 sequence: CASSFRVGGNGETQYF. The CDR3 coding sequence is TGCGCCAGCAGCTTCCGCGTAGGCGGGAATGGGGAGACCCAGTACTTC.

This clone has more than one count but fewer than ten. This chain links TRBV28 with TRBJ1-5; TRBD1 matches 11 bases. From germline, CDR1 is MDHEN and CDR2 SYDVKM. The CDR3 is 17 amino acids. J lost 7 bases, V lost 6 bases, and 14 bases had no gene match. In DNA, the CDR3 is TGTGCCAGCAGCTTAGCCACGGACAGGGGGCGCCTCCAGCCCCAGCATTTT. Amino acid sequence: CASSLATDRGRLQPQHF. Full variable domain (remainder filled in from reference TRBV28 and TRBJ1-5): DVKVTQSSRYLVKRTGEKVFLECVQDMDHENMFWYRQDPGLGLRLIYFSYDVKMKEKGDIPEGYSVSREKKERFSLILESASTNQTSMYLCASSLATDRGRLQPQHFGDGTRLSIL.

The rearrangement links TRBV3-1 (or the pseudogene TRBV3-2) to TRBJ1-2; the match to TRBD1 covers 7 bases. Looked up from germline, CDR1 is LGHDT and CDR2 is YNNKEL (reference sequence). Losses at the gene ends were 5 bases for V and 8 bases for J; bases not matched to a gene: 14. The CDR3 extends over 15 amino acids. CDR3 in amino acids: CASSLEDRVAGGYTF. In nucleotides, the CDR3 is TGTGCCAGCAGCTTGGAAGACAGGGTGGCAGGGGGCTACACCTTC.

The CDR3: CASSSLTNSYNEQFF. The CDR3 DNA reads TGTGCCAGCAGTTCCCTGACTAATTCCTACAATGAGCAGTTCTTC. V is TRBV9 and J is TRBJ2-1; D might be TRBD2 (5 bases). Germline loops: CDR1 SGDLS, CDR2 YYNGEE. The CDR3 is made up of 15 amino acids. V lost 5 bases to trimming and J lost 1 base, with 13 bases between them.

The gene calls are TRBV12-3 or TRBV12-4 and TRBJ2-5; D might be TRBD2 (7 bases). The CDR3 is 13 residues long. The ends were cut back, 7 bases at V and 4 bases at J, with 13 bases in the middle. CDR3 sequence: CASTRGGAETQYF. CDR3 bases: TGTGCCAGCACCCGAGGGGGGGCAGAGACCCAGTACTTC.

The chain employs TRBV10-2 and TRBJ2-3, with TRBD2 as a possible D gene (5 bases). V lost 7 bases and J 4 bases, leaving 12 bases between the germline ends. The CDR3 consists of 13 residues. The germline CDR1 and CDR2 sequences are WSHSY and SAAADI. Written as DNA, the CDR3 is TGCGCCAGCAAGGGCGAGGGCCCAGATACGCAGTATTTT. It codes for CASKGEGPDTQYF.

The chain joins TRBV6-5 to TRBJ1-1, with D possibly matching TRBD1 (5 bases). The germline V gene has CDR1 MNHEY and CDR2 SVGAGI. The CDR3 length is 15 residues. V lost 6 bases and J 1 base, leaving 15 bases between the germline ends. The CDR3: CASSAPGGWNTEAFF. The CDR3 DNA is TGTGCCAGCAGCGCGCCGGGGGGGTGGAACACTGAAGCTTTCTTT.

The chain carries TRBV5-5 and TRBJ2-7, with 11 bases aligning to TRBD1. V dropped 5 bases and J dropped 4; count of bases not matched to a gene: 8. Germline V gene lookup returns CDR1 SGHKS and CDR2 YYEKEE (reference sequence). The CDR3 spans 15 residues. The chain's CDR3 is CASSPTGQGDYEQYF. CDR3 DNA sequence: TGTGCCAGCAGTCCAACGGGACAGGGGGATTACGAGCAGTACTTC.

This clone was counted only a few times. The chain carries TRBV2 and TRBJ1-3; 7 bases line up with TRBD1. The V gene's germline CDR1 is SNHLY and CDR2 FYNNEI. V was pared by 6 bases and J by 1 base, with 9 bases of the junction left unmatched. CDR3 size: 16 residues. CDR3 sequence: CASSGQEGVSGNTIYF. In nucleotides, the CDR3 is TGTGCCAGCAGCGGACAGGAAGGGGTATCTGGAAACACCATATATTTT.

The chain is built from TRBV3-1 (or the pseudogene TRBV3-2) and TRBJ1-2; tentative D call: TRBD1 (5 bases). The CDR3 runs to 14 residues. Germline V gene lookup returns CDR1 LGHDT and CDR2 YNNKEL (reference sequence). V gave up 0 bases and J gave up 8 bases, with 13 bases separating them. CDR3 coding DNA: TGTGCCAGCAGCCAAGATCAGGGCGGTAGGGGCTACACCTTC. Protein sequence: CASSQDQGGRGYTF.

This rearrangement joins TRBV6-5 to TRBJ2-6, with D uncertain. Per germline, CDR1 MNHEY and CDR2 SVGAGI. This CDR3 comprises 16 residues. The V end lost 2 bases, the J end lost 1 base, and 9 bases lay between the germline ends. The CDR3 sequence: CASSYVASSGANVLTF. As DNA, the CDR3 is TGTGCCAGCAGTTACGTGGCTTCTTCTGGGGCCAACGTCCTGACTTTC.

The V gene is TRBV6-5, the J gene TRBJ1-5; unclear D gene. Germline V lookup: CDR1 MNHEY, CDR2 SVGAGI. The CDR3 contains 14 residues. Trimming cost V 9 bases and J 0 bases, with 12 bases left between them. The CDR3 sequence is CASQRDTSNQPQHF. The CDR3 DNA reads as TGTGCCAGTCAGAGAGACACTAGCAATCAGCCCCAGCATTTT.

V and J are TRBV4-1 and TRBJ1-1, with unresolved D. CDR1 is MGHRA, CDR2 YSYEKL, per germline. The CDR3 totals 15 residues. Trimming took off 2 bases at V and 1 base at J, with 11 bases between the two ends. CDR3 residues: CASSQIANSNTEAFF. The CDR3 coding sequence is TGCGCCAGCAGCCAAATCGCGAATTCGAACACTGAAGCTTTCTTT.

The chain has TRBV6-5 and TRBJ2-2; D unresolved. Trimming took off 2 bases at V and 7 bases at J, with 11 bases between the two ends. The V gene's germline CDR1 is MNHEY and CDR2 SVGAGI. CDR3 size: 14 residues. CDR3 in amino acids: CASSYPRVGGELFF. The CDR3 nucleotides are TGTGCCAGCAGTTACCCTAGAGTCGGCGGGGAGCTGTTTTTT.

The chain couples TRBV10-3 to TRBJ2-3; TRBD1 aligns across 8 bases. Germline-derived CDR1 and CDR2 are ENHRY and SYGVKD. The CDR3 sequence is 13 residues long. V was clipped by 7 bases and J by 1 base; unmatched bases: 1. CDR3 nucleotide sequence: TGTGCCATCATGGACAGGGGCACAGATACGCAGTATTTT. Its translation: CAIMDRGTDTQYF.

The J gene is TRBJ1-4, the V gene TRBV11-2; unclear D gene. Germline-derived CDR1 and CDR2 are SGHAT and FQNNGV. With 3 bases removed from V and 7 bases from J, the gap between germline ends came to 9 bases. The CDR3 runs 13 residues. This CDR3 reads CASSLARGEKLFF. The CDR3 nucleotides read TGTGCCAGCAGCTTGGCCCGGGGTGAAAAACTGTTTTTT.

The J gene is TRBJ2-7, the V gene TRBV5-1; TRBD2 matches at 15 bases. Trimming at V came to 4 bases and at J to 7 bases, leaving 6 bases not matched to a gene. The CDR3 extends over 15 amino acids. In germline, CDR1 is SGHRS, CDR2 YFSETQ. The CDR3 loop reads CASSLGLAGGKEQYF. CDR3 DNA: TGCGCCAGCAGCCTCGGACTAGCGGGAGGGAAAGAGCAGTACTTC. Together with reference TRBV5-1 and TRBJ2-7, the CDR3 gives the full variable domain: KAGVTQTPRYLIKTRGQQVTLSCSPISGHRSVSWYQQTPGQGLQFLFEYFSETQRNKGNFPGRFSGRQFSNSRSEMNVSTLELGDSALYLCASSLGLAGGKEQYFGPGTRLTVT.

The genes are TRBV7-9 and TRBJ1-4; D might be TRBD1 (6 bases). Trimming pared 5 bases from V and 5 bases from J, leaving 15 bases between. This CDR3 is built from 15 residues. Per germline, CDR1 SEHNR and CDR2 FQNEAQ (reference sequence). CDR3 loop: CASSPQTGLNEKLFF. The CDR3 bases are TGTGCCAGCAGCCCGCAAACAGGGCTCAATGAAAAACTGTTTTTT.

The chain is built from TRBV27 and TRBJ2-3; D possibly corresponds to TRBD2 (6 bases). Germline V gene sequence: CDR1 MNHEY, CDR2 SMNVEV (reference sequence). Trimming took off 2 bases at V and 0 bases at J, with 9 bases between the two ends. The CDR3 has 15 residues. CDR3 DNA sequence: TGTGCCAGCAGTTTACTCAGCGGGAGCACAGATACGCAGTATTTT. As protein: CASSLLSGSTDTQYF.

V gene TRBV2 combines with J gene TRBJ2-2; 9 bases are shared with TRBD1. CDR3 length: 16 residues. V shed 6 bases and J 1 base; nucleotides not matched to a gene: 6. Germline assignment: CDR1 SNHLY and CDR2 FYNNEI. The CDR3 DNA is TGTGCCAGCAGCCGGACAGGGGTGTTGAACACCGGGGAGCTGTTTTTT. This sequence encodes CASSRTGVLNTGELFF.